The 27 T cell receptor beta chains below all came from one sample that was sequenced in a study of shared clonotypes between healthy human individuals. The method was immunoSEQ multiplex PCR; TCRdb's version includes in-frame clones alone and lacks a portion of them. Found here are about 2.3 million clones, 90% to 95% of them singletons; the top ten hold under 0.45%. The sequenced material came from naive CD4+ T cells from PBMCs. Subset noted: CD45RA+ positively selected. These receptors came from a man in his late teens or twenties in good health. Some clones in this sample may be carry-over from other donors' samples.

This chain links TRBV27 with TRBJ1-3; 7 bases match TRBD1. Germline loops: CDR1 MNHEY, CDR2 SMNVEV (reference sequence). This CDR3 spans 16 amino acids. The trim removed 4 bases at V and 0 bases at J, leaving 6 bases unmatched. The CDR3 sequence: CASSSQGINSGNTIYF. The DNA for the CDR3 is TGTGCCAGCAGTTCACAGGGGATTAACTCTGGAAACACCATATATTTT.

The chain joins TRBV6-5 to TRBJ1-2, with 7 positions matching TRBD1. This CDR3 is 15 amino acids long. V shed 5 bases and J 5 bases; nucleotides not matched to a gene: 11. Germline CDR1 is MNHEY and CDR2 is SVGAGI. CDR3 residues: CASSTNRRGGYGYTF. As DNA, the CDR3 is TGTGCCAGCAGTACCAATCGCAGGGGGGGGTATGGCTACACCTTC.

The chain recombines TRBV9 with TRBJ2-2; D might be TRBD2 (5 bases). The germline V and J ends were trimmed by 0 bases and 4 bases, with 10 bases remaining between them. The V gene's germline CDR1 is SGDLS and CDR2 YYNGEE. There are 15 residues in the CDR3. In DNA, the CDR3 is TGTGCCAGCAGCGTAGTTCCGGGGAGCACCGGGGAGCTGTTTTTT. This encodes CASSVVPGSTGELFF. Using reference TRBV9 and TRBJ2-2 for the parts outside the CDR3, the full variable domain is DSGVTQTPKHLITATGQRVTLRCSPRSGDLSVYWYQQSLDQGLQFLIQYYNGEERAKGNILERFSAQQFPDLHSELNLSSLELGDSALYFCASSVVPGSTGELFFGEGSRLTVL.

The CDR3 region is CASGAVGFSGNTIYF. CDR3 nucleotides: TGTGCCAGCGGGGCTGTAGGCTTCTCTGGAAACACCATATATTTT. The rearrangement links TRBV28 to TRBJ1-3; perhaps TRBD1 as D (5 bases). CDR3 length: 15 amino acids. Germline V gene sequence: CDR1 MDHEN, CDR2 SYDVKM. Between the trimmed V and J ends, which lost 8 bases and 0 bases, there was a span of 14 bases.

The chain has TRBV27 and TRBJ2-7, with D perhaps assigned TRBD1 or TRBD2 (5 bases each). There are 18 residues in the CDR3. The germline gives CDR1 MNHEY, CDR2 SMNVEV (reference sequence). Deletions cut 10 bases from V and 2 bases from J, with 30 bases between. CDR3 sequence reads: CATDLPVEGRVRTYEQYF. The CDR3 nucleotides are TGTGCCACCGACCTACCCGTAGAGGGGCGGGTTCGGACCTACGAGCAGTACTTC.

The chain has TRBV10-3 and TRBJ2-7, with D unclear. The CDR3 spans 13 residues. Germline V gene data show CDR1 as ENHRY and CDR2 as SYGVKD. V lost 3 bases, J lost 5 bases, and 11 bases lay in between. The chain's CDR3 is CAISEAARNEQYF. The CDR3 nucleotides are TGTGCCATCAGTGAAGCTGCCCGGAACGAGCAGTACTTC.

The chain joins TRBV11-2 to TRBJ2-1, with D perhaps assigned TRBD1 or TRBD2 (5 bases each). The CDR3 is 16 residues long. Germline lookup yields CDR1 SGHAT and CDR2 FQNNGV. Between the trimmed V and J ends, which lost 3 bases and 9 bases, there was a span of 21 bases. The CDR3 spells CASSFPRDVWMSEQFF. The CDR3 DNA reads TGTGCCAGCAGCTTTCCTCGGGACGTCTGGATGAGTGAGCAGTTCTTC.

The chain combines TRBV28 with TRBJ1-4, with a tentative D call TRBD1 (5 bases). Germline CDR1 reads MDHEN; CDR2 reads SYDVKM. Trimming removed 4 bases from V and 6 bases from J, with 18 bases in between. The length of the CDR3 is 16 residues. This CDR3 reads CASSSTGGRLDEKLFF. In DNA form, the CDR3 reads TGTGCCAGCAGTTCAACGGGGGGACGTTTGGATGAAAAACTGTTTTTT.

The count of this clone is one. The sample has other DNA sequences that encode this CDR3 too. The gene calls are TRBV5-1 and TRBJ2-1; no firm D call. V lost 0 bases to trimming and J lost 6 bases, with 4 bases between them. Germline loops: CDR1 SGHRS, CDR2 YFSETQ. The CDR3 covers 12 residues. CDR3 loop: CASSLVRNEQFF. CDR3 DNA sequence: TGCGCCAGCAGCTTGGTTCGCAATGAGCAGTTCTTC.

In this sample, this clone turned up once. The gene calls are TRBV25-1 and TRBJ2-1; TRBD2 matches at 12 bases. This CDR3 has 16 amino acids. V lost 6 bases, J lost 7 bases, and 10 bases stayed unmatched. Per germline, CDR1 MGHDK and CDR2 SYGVNS. For the CDR3, the DNA is TGTGCCAGCAGCAGACTAGCGGGAGCCTTCGGTAATGAGCAGTTCTTC. It is translated as CASSRLAGAFGNEQFF.

This chain connects TRBV5-1 to TRBJ2-7; weak D call: TRBD1 (6 bases). V lost 5 bases and J lost 5, with 17 bases in between. Germline values: CDR1 SGHRS, CDR2 YFSETQ. The CDR3 has 14 amino acids. CDR3 sequence (DNA): TGCGCCAGCAGAACAGGGCCTCTGGGCCACGAGCAGTACTTC. The encoded protein is CASRTGPLGHEQYF.

The chain employs TRBV2 and TRBJ1-2; 7 bases are shared with TRBD1. The V gene end was trimmed by 6 bases and the J gene end by 2 bases; junction bases not matched to a gene: 9. The CDR3 runs 15 residues. Germline V gene data show CDR1 as SNHLY and CDR2 as FYNNEI. This chain's CDR3 is CASSGGQTANYGYTF. The CDR3 coding sequence is TGTGCCAGCAGCGGGGGACAGACAGCAAACTATGGCTACACCTTC.

This chain joins TRBV6-5 and TRBJ1-2; no reliable D call. The CDR3 runs 11 residues. Germline V gene sequence: CDR1 MNHEY, CDR2 SVGAGI. V was shortened by 5 bases and J by 5 bases, with 6 bases between the two germline ends. CDR3 bases: TGTGCCAGCAGTAATCAATATGGCTACACCTTC. Translated, it gives CASSNQYGYTF.

The gene calls are TRBV18 and TRBJ2-2; tentatively, D is TRBD1 or TRBD2 (5 bases each). Trimming took 6 bases from V and 0 from J, leaving 11 bases between them. Germline values: CDR1 KGHSH, CDR2 LQKENI. This CDR3 is built from 15 residues. CDR3 residues: CASSQGPTNTGELFF. The CDR3 DNA is TGTGCCAGCTCCCAGGGACCAACGAACACCGGGGAGCTGTTTTTT.

The V gene is TRBV19, the J gene TRBJ1-2; D remains ambiguous. V lost 0 bases and J lost 8, with 16 bases in between. The CDR3 runs to 15 residues. Germline loops: CDR1 LNHDA, CDR2 SQIVND (reference sequence). CDR3 nucleotides: TGTGCCAGTAGTATAGAAACCGCCTTCCGTGGGGGCTACACCTTC. It specifies CASSIETAFRGGYTF.

The chain is built from TRBV20-1 and TRBJ2-1, with D unclear. CDR1 and CDR2 from the germline V gene are DFQATT and SNEGSKA (reference sequence). The CDR3 contains 9 residues. V was clipped by 5 bases and J by 9 bases, with 5 bases between them. The CDR3 nucleotides are TGCAGTGCTTCCGGTGAGCAGTTCTTC. It specifies CSASGEQFF.

The V gene is TRBV9, the J gene TRBJ2-2; possible D gene TRBD2, 6 bases. CDR1 is SGDLS, CDR2 YYNGEE, per germline. CDR3 length equals 15 residues. Trimming left V 1 base short and J 3 bases short, with 10 bases between. The CDR3 loop reads CASSVNPSDTGELFF. Written as DNA, the CDR3 is TGTGCCAGCAGCGTAAACCCTAGCGACACCGGGGAGCTGTTTTTT.

The chain is built from TRBV5-4 and TRBJ1-2, with 7 bases aligning to TRBD1. CDR3 size: 15 residues. Per germline, CDR1 SGHNT and CDR2 YYREEE (reference sequence). Trimming removed 3 bases from V and 4 bases from J; junction bases left unmatched: 9. The CDR3 region has the DNA TGTGCCAGCAGCTCGTCCCAGGGGGTAAGCTATGGCTACACCTTC. It yields the protein CASSSSQGVSYGYTF.

Notes on this clone: The same CDR3 arises from other DNA sequences in this sample as well. This chain uses TRBV5-1 with TRBJ2-5; D is unresolved. The germline V and J ends were trimmed by 4 bases and 5 bases, with 12 bases remaining between them. Germline CDR1 is SGHRS and CDR2 is YFSETQ. The CDR3 spans 13 residues. CDR3 coding DNA: TGCGCCAGCAGCCCACCCCGTGGGGAGACCCAGTACTTC. Translating gives CASSPPRGETQYF.

The V gene is TRBV28, the J gene TRBJ1-4, with D unresolved. CDR1 and CDR2 from the germline V gene are MDHEN and SYDVKM. CDR3 length equals 13 residues. Trimming cost V 2 bases and J 3 bases, with 4 bases left between them. This CDR3 reads CASSLDPNEKLFF. CDR3 bases: TGTGCCAGCAGTTTAGACCCTAATGAAAAACTGTTTTTT.

The gene calls are TRBV5-6 and TRBJ1-5; no definite D call. Germline V lookup: CDR1 SGHDT, CDR2 YYEEEE. The ends were cut back, 0 bases at V and 3 bases at J, with 13 bases in the middle. The CDR3 is 16 residues long. DNA for the CDR3: TGTGCCAGCAGCTTGGACTCGGGGAGGAACAATCAGCCCCAGCATTTT. Its protein is CASSLDSGRNNQPQHF.

The chain joins TRBV5-4 to TRBJ2-7; no clear D. Deletions cut 3 bases from V and 0 bases from J, with 7 bases between. The CDR3 has 13 amino acids. Germline V gene sequence: CDR1 SGHNT, CDR2 YYREEE (reference sequence). Here the CDR3 DNA reads TGTGCCAGCAGCTCGGATCACTCCTACGAGCAGTACTTC. Encoded protein: CASSSDHSYEQYF. The whole variable domain, remainder taken from reference TRBV5-4 and TRBJ2-7, is ETGVTQSPTHLIKTRGQQVTLRCSSQSGHNTVSWYQQALGQGPQFIFQYYREEENGRGNFPPRFSGLQFPNYSSELNVNALELDDSALYLCASSSDHSYEQYFGPGTRLTVT.

The chain couples TRBV11-2 to TRBJ2-3; TRBD2 agrees at 15 bases. With 4 bases clipped from V and 8 bases from J, the junction kept 13 bases outside the gene matches. This CDR3 spans 18 amino acids. Germline V gene data show CDR1 as SGHAT and CDR2 as FQNNGV. CDR3 residues: CASSSPQGTSGRWGTQYF. CDR3 sequence (DNA): TGTGCCAGCAGCTCCCCCCAGGGGACTAGCGGGAGGTGGGGTACGCAGTATTTT.

Only a few counts were recorded for this clone. The gene calls are TRBV9 and TRBJ1-4, with D uncertain. V dropped 2 bases and J dropped 10 bases, with 15 bases sitting between them. The germline CDR1 and CDR2 sequences are SGDLS and YYNGEE. The length of the CDR3 is 14 residues. The CDR3 DNA reads TGTGCCAGCAGCGTGAGGGAGGGCTCAGGAAAACTGTTTTTT. This gives the protein CASSVREGSGKLFF.

The gene calls are TRBV7-6 and TRBJ2-7, with D possibly matching TRBD1 (6 bases). In germline, CDR1 is SGHVS, CDR2 FNYEAQ. Deletions cut 4 bases from V and 6 bases from J, with 16 bases between. CDR3 size: 14 residues. The CDR3 DNA reads as TGTGCCAGCAGCTCCGGACAGTACCAGGCCGAGCAGTACTTC. Its protein is CASSSGQYQAEQYF.

The V and J genes are TRBV5-1 and TRBJ2-5; 7 nucleotides agree with TRBD2. Germline CDR1 is SGHRS and CDR2 is YFSETQ. The CDR3 is 16 residues long. Trimming took 3 bases from V and 2 from J; bases not matched to a gene: 10. The chain's CDR3 is CASSYSPGTTQETQYF. The CDR3 nucleotides read TGCGCCAGCAGCTACAGCCCTGGGACTACACAAGAGACCCAGTACTTC.

As concerns this clone: Other DNA sequences in the same sample also yield this CDR3. The chain has TRBV18 and TRBJ1-4; D may be TRBD1 (5 bases). CDR1 KGHSH and CDR2 LQKENI come from the germline V gene. V lost 1 base and J 7 bases, leaving 10 bases between the germline ends. The CDR3 contains 14 residues. Here the CDR3 reads CASSPQGSGEKLFF. The CDR3 DNA is TGTGCCAGCTCACCACAGGGGTCGGGTGAAAAACTGTTTTTT.